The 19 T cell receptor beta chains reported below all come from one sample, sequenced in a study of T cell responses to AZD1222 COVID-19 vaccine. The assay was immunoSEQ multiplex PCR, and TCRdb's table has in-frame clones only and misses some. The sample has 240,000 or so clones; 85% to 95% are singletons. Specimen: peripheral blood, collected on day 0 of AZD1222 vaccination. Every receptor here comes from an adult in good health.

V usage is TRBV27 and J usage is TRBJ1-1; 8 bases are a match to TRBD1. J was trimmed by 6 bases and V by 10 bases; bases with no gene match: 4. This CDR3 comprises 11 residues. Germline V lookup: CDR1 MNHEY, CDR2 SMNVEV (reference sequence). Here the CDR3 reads CANPGQAEAFF. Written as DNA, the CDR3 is TGTGCCAACCCGGGACAGGCTGAAGCTTTCTTT.

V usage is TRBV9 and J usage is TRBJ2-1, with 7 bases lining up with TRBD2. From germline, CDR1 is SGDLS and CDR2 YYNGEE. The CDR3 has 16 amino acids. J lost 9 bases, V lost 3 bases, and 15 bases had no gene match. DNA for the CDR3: TGTGCCAGCAGCGCCGGGACTAACCAGGGTGGTGGTGAGCAGTTCTTC. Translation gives CASSAGTNQGGGEQFF.

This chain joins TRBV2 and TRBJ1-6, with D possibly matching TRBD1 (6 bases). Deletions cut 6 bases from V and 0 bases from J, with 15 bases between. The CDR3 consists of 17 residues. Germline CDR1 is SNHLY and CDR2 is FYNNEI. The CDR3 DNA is TGTGCCAGCAGGAGCGGGGGCCCGGGCTCCTATAATTCACCCCTCCACTTT. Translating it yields CASRSGGPGSYNSPLHF.

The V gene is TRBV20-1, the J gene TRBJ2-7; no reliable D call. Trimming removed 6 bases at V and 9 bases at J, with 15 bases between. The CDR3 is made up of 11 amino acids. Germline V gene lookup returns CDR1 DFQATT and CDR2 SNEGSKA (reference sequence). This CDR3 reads CSAHLDLGQYF. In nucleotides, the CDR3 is TGCAGTGCCCACCTTGACCTGGGGCAGTACTTC.

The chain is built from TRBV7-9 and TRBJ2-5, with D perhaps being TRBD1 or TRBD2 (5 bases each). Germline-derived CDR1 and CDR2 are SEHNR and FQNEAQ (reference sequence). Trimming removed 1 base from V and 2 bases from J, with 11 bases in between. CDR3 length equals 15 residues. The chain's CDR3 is CASSLGQRMQETQYF. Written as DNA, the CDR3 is TGTGCCAGCAGCTTAGGACAGCGGATGCAAGAGACCCAGTACTTC. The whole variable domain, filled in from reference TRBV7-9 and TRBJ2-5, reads DTGVSQNPRHKITKRGQNVTFRCDPISEHNRLYWYRQTLGQGPEFLTYFQNEAQLEKSRLLSDRFSAERPKGSFSTLEIQRTEQGDSAMYLCASSLGQRMQETQYFGPGTRLLVL.

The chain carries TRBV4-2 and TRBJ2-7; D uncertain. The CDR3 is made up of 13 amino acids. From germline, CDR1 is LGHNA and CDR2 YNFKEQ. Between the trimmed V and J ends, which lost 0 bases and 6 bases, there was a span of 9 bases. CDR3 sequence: CASSQDLAREQYF. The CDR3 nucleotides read TGTGCCAGCAGCCAAGATCTGGCCCGCGAGCAGTACTTC.

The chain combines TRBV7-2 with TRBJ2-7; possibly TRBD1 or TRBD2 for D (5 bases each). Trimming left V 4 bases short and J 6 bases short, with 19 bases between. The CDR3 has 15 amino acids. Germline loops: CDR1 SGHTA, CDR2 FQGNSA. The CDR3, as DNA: TGTGCCAGCAGCTCCCCCGGGGCCTCTGTGGCCGAGCAGTACTTC. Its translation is CASSSPGASVAEQYF.

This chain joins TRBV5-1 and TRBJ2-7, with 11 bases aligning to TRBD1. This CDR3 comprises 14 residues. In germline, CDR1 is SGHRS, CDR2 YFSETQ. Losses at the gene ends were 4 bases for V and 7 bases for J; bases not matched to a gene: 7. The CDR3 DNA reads TGCGCCAGCAGCCCCCGGGACAGGGGGGGTGAGCAGTACTTC. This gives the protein CASSPRDRGGEQYF.

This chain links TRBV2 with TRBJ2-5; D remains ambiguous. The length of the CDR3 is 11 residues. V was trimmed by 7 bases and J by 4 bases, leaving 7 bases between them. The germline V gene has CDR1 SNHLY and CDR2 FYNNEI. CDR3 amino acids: CASMWVETQYF. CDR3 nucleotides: TGTGCCAGCATGTGGGTAGAGACCCAGTACTTC.

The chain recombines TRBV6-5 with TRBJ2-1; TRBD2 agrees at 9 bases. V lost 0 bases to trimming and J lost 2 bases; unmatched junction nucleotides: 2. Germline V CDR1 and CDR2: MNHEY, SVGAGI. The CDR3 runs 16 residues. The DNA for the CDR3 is TGTGCCAGCAGTTACTCTCGCGGGAGGGCCTACAATGAGCAGTTCTTC. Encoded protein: CASSYSRGRAYNEQFF.

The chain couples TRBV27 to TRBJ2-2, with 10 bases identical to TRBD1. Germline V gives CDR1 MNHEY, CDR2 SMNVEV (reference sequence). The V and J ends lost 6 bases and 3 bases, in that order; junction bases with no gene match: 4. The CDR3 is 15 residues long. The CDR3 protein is CASRPGTGDTGELFF. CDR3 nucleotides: TGTGCCAGCAGGCCCGGGACAGGGGACACCGGGGAGCTGTTTTTT.

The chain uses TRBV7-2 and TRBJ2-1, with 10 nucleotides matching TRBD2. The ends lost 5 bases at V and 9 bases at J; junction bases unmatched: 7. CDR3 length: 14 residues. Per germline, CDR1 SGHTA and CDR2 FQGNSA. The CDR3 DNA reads TGTGCCAGCAGCACCCTAGCGGGAGTAGGTGAGCAGTTCTTC. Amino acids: CASSTLAGVGEQFF. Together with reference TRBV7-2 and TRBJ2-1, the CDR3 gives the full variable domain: GAGVSQSPSNKVTEKGKDVELRCDPISGHTALYWYRQSLGQGLEFLIYFQGNSAPDKSGLPSDRFSAERTGGSVSTLTIQRTQQEDSAVYLCASSTLAGVGEQFFGPGTRLTVL.

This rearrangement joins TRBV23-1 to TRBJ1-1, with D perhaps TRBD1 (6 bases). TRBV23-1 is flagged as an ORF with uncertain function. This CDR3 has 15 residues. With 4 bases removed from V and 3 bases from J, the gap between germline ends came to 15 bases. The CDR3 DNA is TGCGCCAGCAGTCTGAGGTGCAGGGGAGACACTGAAGCTTTCTTT. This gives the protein CASSLRCRGDTEAFF.

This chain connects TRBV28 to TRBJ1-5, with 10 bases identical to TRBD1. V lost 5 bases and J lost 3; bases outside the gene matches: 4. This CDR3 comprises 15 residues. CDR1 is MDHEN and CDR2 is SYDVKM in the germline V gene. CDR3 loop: CASSTGQGHNQPQHF. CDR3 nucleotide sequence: TGTGCCAGCAGTACGGGACAGGGGCACAATCAGCCCCAGCATTTT.

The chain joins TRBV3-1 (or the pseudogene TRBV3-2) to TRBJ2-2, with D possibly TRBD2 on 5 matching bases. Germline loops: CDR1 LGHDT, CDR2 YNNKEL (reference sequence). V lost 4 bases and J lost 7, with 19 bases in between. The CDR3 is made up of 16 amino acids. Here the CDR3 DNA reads TGTGCCAGCAGCCTCGGACTGGGGAGAGCAGGCGGGGAGCTGTTTTTT. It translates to CASSLGLGRAGGELFF.

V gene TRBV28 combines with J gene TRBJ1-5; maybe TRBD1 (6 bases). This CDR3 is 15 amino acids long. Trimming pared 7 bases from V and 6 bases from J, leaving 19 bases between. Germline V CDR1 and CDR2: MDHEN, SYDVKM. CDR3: CASTNDLGGGQPQHF. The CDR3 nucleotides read TGTGCCAGCACCAACGACTTAGGGGGAGGTCAGCCCCAGCATTTT.

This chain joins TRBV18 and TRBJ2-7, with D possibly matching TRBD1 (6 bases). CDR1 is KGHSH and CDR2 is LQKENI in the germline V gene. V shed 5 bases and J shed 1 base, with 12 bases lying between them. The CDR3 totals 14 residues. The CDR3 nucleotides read TGTGCCAGCTCAGCCCGGGACACGTCCTACGAGCAGTACTTC. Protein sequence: CASSARDTSYEQYF. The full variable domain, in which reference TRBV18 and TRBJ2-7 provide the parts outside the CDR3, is NAGVMQNPRHLVRRRGQEARLRCSPMKGHSHVYWYRQLPEEGLKFMVYLQKENIIDESGMPKERFSAEFPKEGPSILRIQQVVRGDSAAYFCASSARDTSYEQYFGPGTRLTVT.

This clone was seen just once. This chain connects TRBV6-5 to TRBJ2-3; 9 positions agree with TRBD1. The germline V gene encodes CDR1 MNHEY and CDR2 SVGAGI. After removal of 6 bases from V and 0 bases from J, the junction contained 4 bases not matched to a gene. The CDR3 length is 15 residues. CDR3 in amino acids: CASRGDRESTDTQYF. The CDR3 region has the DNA TGTGCCAGCAGGGGGGACAGGGAGAGCACAGATACGCAGTATTTT.

Here the CDR3 DNA reads TGTGCCAGCAGCTTGGAGCAGACTGAAGCTTTCTTT. Translating gives CASSLEQTEAFF. This chain links TRBV5-4 with TRBJ1-1, with D hard to call. Trimming pared 0 bases from V and 5 bases from J, leaving 5 bases between. The germline V gene has CDR1 SGHNT and CDR2 YYREEE (reference sequence). The CDR3 sequence is 12 residues long.